This T cell receptor (beta chain) is from a study of response to subunit inactivated influenza vaccine. As to this clonotype: Its antigen is not identified.

Study observations and caveats: It was suggested by the authors that few new T cells are recruited by each seasonal influenza vaccination.

Germline V lookup: CDR1 LGHNA, CDR2 YNFKEQ. The CDR3 is made up of 15 amino acids. V dropped 1 base and J dropped 1 base, with 7 bases sitting between them. TCRdb analysed the RT-PCR reads with MiXCR anew, one entry per CDR3 protein. The table lists about 700,000 distinct CDR3 sequences, about 15% of them singletons. Source: PBMCs from blood, taken 11 to 12 days after vaccination. This sequence originates from a man in his fifties who received an inactivated influenza vaccine. The rearrangement uses TRBV4-2 and TRBJ2-2; D gene ambiguous. Here the CDR3 reads CASSQGTMNTGELFF. The CDR3, as DNA: TGTGCCAGCAGCCAAGGGACCATGAACACCGGGGAGCTGTTTTTT.